These 29 T cell receptor beta chains came from one sample sequenced in a study of shared clonotypes between healthy human individuals. Clones were sequenced by immunoSEQ multiplex PCR, and TCRdb holds only the in-frame ones, with some missing. The data contain roughly 640,000 clones, approximately 97% of them singletons. Sequencing input: naive CD4+ T cells sorted from blood. The subset is: CD45RA+ positively selected. The receptors derive from a woman in her thirties in good health.

This rearrangement joins TRBV7-2 to TRBJ1-4; 8 bases map to TRBD1. V lost 1 base, J lost 8 bases, and 12 bases stayed unmatched. This CDR3 is built from 17 residues. CDR1 and CDR2 (germline): SGHTA, FQGNSA. The DNA of the CDR3 is TGTGCCAGCAGCTTAGTTTTTGGTCAGGGGGCGGCGGAAAAACTGTTTTTT. This encodes CASSLVFGQGAAEKLFF.

The V and J genes are TRBV5-1 and TRBJ2-1; tentatively, D is TRBD1 or TRBD2 (5 bases each). CDR1 SGHRS and CDR2 YFSETQ come from the germline V gene. V was pared by 6 bases and J by 2 bases, with 12 bases between. The CDR3 sequence is 14 residues long. The CDR3 spells CASTLGVAYNEQFF. The CDR3 DNA reads as TGCGCCAGCACACTAGGGGTGGCCTACAATGAGCAGTTCTTC.

The rearrangement joins TRBV28 to TRBJ2-7; 10 nucleotides match TRBD2. From germline, CDR1 is MDHEN and CDR2 SYDVKM. J lost 5 bases, V lost 4 bases, and 2 bases had no gene match. CDR3 size: 13 residues. The CDR3 loop is CASSSSGSDEQYF. CDR3 in DNA: TGTGCCAGCAGTTCTAGCGGGAGTGACGAGCAGTACTTC.

The CDR3 DNA follows: TGTGCCAGCAGCGTAGGGCGCTCTGGGGCCAACGTCCTGACTTTC. Its protein product is CASSVGRSGANVLTF. The chain is built from TRBV9 and TRBJ2-6; D ambiguous. There are 15 residues in the CDR3. Germline assignment: CDR1 SGDLS and CDR2 YYNGEE. V lost 0 bases and J lost 0, with 4 bases in between.

V gene TRBV7-2 combines with J gene TRBJ2-7; TRBD1 is a possible D gene (6 bases). Between the trimmed V and J ends, which lost 3 bases and 0 bases, there was a span of 9 bases. From germline, CDR1 is SGHTA and CDR2 FQGNSA. The CDR3 sequence is 14 residues long. CDR3 nucleotide sequence: TGTGCCAGCAGCTTTCAGACAGGCTCCTACGAGCAGTACTTC. Encoded protein: CASSFQTGSYEQYF. The full variable domain, in which reference TRBV7-2 and TRBJ2-7 provide the parts outside the CDR3, is GAGVSQSPSNKVTEKGKDVELRCDPISGHTALYWYRQSLGQGLEFLIYFQGNSAPDKSGLPSDRFSAERTGGSVSTLTIQRTQQEDSAVYLCASSFQTGSYEQYFGPGTRLTVT.

The rearrangement links TRBV6-1 to TRBJ1-2; TRBD1 aligns across 7 bases. The CDR3 loop spans 15 amino acids. The J segment lost 4 bases and the V segment lost 5 bases, leaving 10 bases of the junction unmatched. From germline, CDR1 is MNHNS and CDR2 SASEGT. CDR3 coding DNA: TGTGCCAGCAGTAACCGACAGGGAGGATCCTATGGCTACACCTTC. It is translated as CASSNRQGGSYGYTF.

V gene TRBV6-1 combines with J gene TRBJ2-7, with TRBD1 identical over 7 bases. Germline lookup yields CDR1 MNHNS and CDR2 SASEGT. Trimming removed 3 bases from V and 6 bases from J; junction bases left unmatched: 11. The CDR3 sequence is 15 residues long. The CDR3 DNA sequence: TGTGCCAGCAGTGATTTGGGGCAGGGGGTCTCCGAGCAGTACTTC. Amino acids: CASSDLGQGVSEQYF.

This clone was recorded once. This chain joins TRBV11-3 and TRBJ2-2; a possible D gene is TRBD2 (6 bases). The CDR3 runs 16 residues. Germline lookup yields CDR1 SGHNT and CDR2 YENEEA. V was shortened by 5 bases and J by 12 bases, with 25 bases between the two germline ends. In DNA form, the CDR3 reads TGTGCCAGCAGCACTTCCTGGGGCGGCGGGAAGGTGAAGCTGTTTTTT. This sequence encodes CASSTSWGGGKVKLFF.

The chain has TRBV6-6 and TRBJ2-1; TRBD2 is a possible D gene (5 bases). Between the trimmed V and J ends, which lost 8 bases and 4 bases, there was a span of 18 bases. The germline V gene encodes CDR1 MNHNY and CDR2 SVGAGI (reference sequence). The CDR3 length is 15 residues. The CDR3 here is CASHRGGEVYNEQFF. CDR3 nucleotides: TGTGCCAGCCACCGTGGAGGTGAAGTATACAATGAGCAGTTCTTC.

V gene TRBV29-1 combines with J gene TRBJ2-7; 8 bases map to TRBD2. CDR3 length: 13 amino acids. Germline V gives CDR1 SQVTM, CDR2 ANQGSEA. The V segment lost 7 bases and the J segment 5 bases; nucleotides outside the gene matches: 10. This CDR3 is CSAGRREADEQYF. DNA for the CDR3: TGCAGCGCCGGGCGGCGGGAGGCGGACGAGCAGTACTTC.

The chain joins TRBV2 to TRBJ2-5, with 8 bases lining up with TRBD1. This CDR3 region has 13 residues. Per the germline V gene, CDR1 is SNHLY and CDR2 is FYNNEI. With V trimmed by 6 bases and J by 3 bases, 3 bases remained unmatched. CDR3 protein: CASSPDREETQYF. The DNA for the CDR3 is TGTGCCAGCAGCCCGGACAGGGAAGAGACCCAGTACTTC.

The chain combines TRBV28 with TRBJ1-2; 10 positions match TRBD1. Trimming removed 2 bases from V and 1 base from J; junction bases left unmatched: 1. The CDR3 covers 15 residues. Looked up from germline, CDR1 is MDHEN and CDR2 is SYDVKM. CDR3 in DNA: TGTGCCAGCAGTTTAGGGACAGGGGATAACTATGGCTACACCTTC. Residues: CASSLGTGDNYGYTF.

This chain joins TRBV2 and TRBJ2-5; a possible D gene is TRBD2 (6 bases). The J call may be faulty, since TRBJ2-7 better matches the DNA end. The CDR3 is made up of 13 amino acids. CDR1 and CDR2 (germline): SNHLY, FYNNEI. The CDR3 here is CASSGPGGNEQYF. As DNA, the CDR3 is TGTGCCAGCAGTGGTCCCGGCGGGAACGAGCAGTACTTC.

The chain combines TRBV6-5 with TRBJ2-5; 8 positions match TRBD1. CDR3 length equals 14 residues. Germline V lookup: CDR1 MNHEY, CDR2 SVGAGI. V lost 6 bases and J lost 1; bases outside the gene matches: 4. For the CDR3, the DNA is TGTGCCAGCAGCACAGACAGGGGCCAAGAGACCCAGTACTTC. Its protein product is CASSTDRGQETQYF.

The CDR3 coding sequence is TGTGCCAGCAGTGAATTTGGGATGAACACCGGGGAGCTGTTTTTT. Translation gives CASSEFGMNTGELFF. This chain joins TRBV6-4 and TRBJ2-2, with D unclear. The CDR3 has 15 residues. The germline V gene encodes CDR1 MRHNA and CDR2 SNTAGT. The ends were cut back, 3 bases at V and 1 base at J, with 9 bases in the middle.

The CDR3 DNA reads as TGTGCCAGCAGTTATTACAGGGGGCAGGGCGAGCAGTACTTC. Its protein product is CASSYYRGQGEQYF. The chain couples TRBV6-5 to TRBJ2-7; TRBD1 matches at 9 bases. Germline V gene data show CDR1 as MNHEY and CDR2 as SVGAGI. V lost 3 bases, J lost 6 bases, and 6 bases stayed unmatched. The CDR3 has 14 residues.

The rearrangement links TRBV2 to TRBJ1-5; a possible D gene is TRBD1 (6 bases). The germline CDR1 and CDR2 sequences are SNHLY and FYNNEI. This CDR3 is 15 amino acids long. Trimming took off 5 bases at V and 2 bases at J, with 13 bases between the two ends. CDR3: CASSRQVGGNQPQHF. The CDR3 bases are TGTGCCAGCAGTCGACAGGTGGGGGGCAATCAGCCCCAGCATTTT.

This rearrangement joins TRBV28 to TRBJ1-1; tentative D call: TRBD1 (5 bases). The V gene lost 6 bases and the J gene lost 7 bases, with 18 bases spanning the gap. This CDR3 is built from 14 residues. Germline-derived CDR1 and CDR2 are MDHEN and SYDVKM. This CDR3 reads CASRKRDRTREAFF. The CDR3 DNA sequence: TGTGCCAGCAGAAAACGTGACAGAACTCGTGAAGCTTTCTTT.

The gene calls are TRBV7-8 and TRBJ2-7; 11 bases are a match to TRBD2. This CDR3 comprises 18 residues. Germline V gene lookup returns CDR1 SGHVS and CDR2 FQNEAQ. V dropped 1 base and J dropped 3; count of bases not matched to a gene: 11. The DNA for the CDR3 is TGTGCCAGCAGCTTAGTACCACCCCTAGCGGGAGGATACTACGAGCAGTACTTC. This encodes CASSLVPPLAGGYYEQYF.

Only one count was recorded for this clone. The chain recombines TRBV28 with TRBJ2-1, with D tentatively TRBD2 (6 bases). V lost 4 bases to trimming and J lost 2 bases, with 15 bases between them. CDR1 and CDR2 from the germline V gene are MDHEN and SYDVKM. This CDR3 has 16 amino acids. The CDR3 nucleotides are TGTGCCAGCAGTTCCGCGACTAGACAAACCTACAATGAGCAGTTCTTC. Its translation: CASSSATRQTYNEQFF.

The chain joins TRBV10-3 to TRBJ2-7; no definite D call. This CDR3 has 12 amino acids. Deletions cut 6 bases from V and 4 bases from J, with 10 bases between. CDR1 and CDR2 from the germline V gene are ENHRY and SYGVKD. In nucleotides, the CDR3 is TGTGCCATCAGGGGGTGGAATTACGAGCAGTACTTC. This translates into CAIRGWNYEQYF.

The chain combines TRBV25-1 with TRBJ2-7; TRBD1 agrees at 11 bases. This CDR3 is 15 amino acids long. Germline V gene sequence: CDR1 MGHDK, CDR2 SYGVNS. With V trimmed by 10 bases and J by 7 bases, 15 bases remained unmatched. The CDR3 DNA reads as TGTGCCACCATGCGGGACAGGGGGAAACATTATGAGCAGTACTTC. It is translated as CATMRDRGKHYEQYF.

CDR3 sequence: CASSLVQDEQYF. The DNA of the CDR3 is TGCGCCAGCAGCTTGGTTCAGGACGAGCAGTACTTC. V is TRBV5-1 and J is TRBJ2-7; D unclear. Looked up from germline, CDR1 is SGHRS and CDR2 is YFSETQ. CDR3 size: 12 residues. Trimming removed 0 bases at V and 5 bases at J, with 6 bases between.

The rearrangement uses TRBV2 and TRBJ1-3; 7 bases are a match to TRBD1. The V gene's germline CDR1 is SNHLY and CDR2 FYNNEI. Trimming at V came to 6 bases and at J to 8 bases, leaving 13 bases not matched to a gene. The CDR3 is 15 amino acids. The CDR3 loop reads CASSQGVHGADTIYF. The CDR3 region has the DNA TGTGCCAGCAGCCAGGGGGTTCATGGCGCGGACACCATATATTTT.

The V gene is TRBV7-3, the J gene TRBJ2-1; the D gene is possibly TRBD1 (6 bases). V gave up 2 bases and J gave up 2 bases, with 13 bases separating them. This CDR3 is built from 16 residues. Germline CDR1 is SGHTA and CDR2 is FQGTGA. CDR3 amino acids: CASSLVPRQAYNEQFF. In DNA form, the CDR3 reads TGTGCCAGCAGCTTAGTCCCCAGACAGGCCTACAATGAGCAGTTCTTC. Based on the CDR3 plus reference TRBV7-3 and TRBJ2-1, the full variable domain is GAGVSQTPSNKVTEKGKYVELRCDPISGHTALYWYRQSLGQGPEFLIYFQGTGAADDSGLPNDRFFAVRPEGSVSTLKIQRTERGDSAVYLCASSLVPRQAYNEQFFGPGTRLTVL.

The V call is TRBV30, the J call TRBJ2-7, with 10 bases matching TRBD1. Germline V gives CDR1 GTSNPN, CDR2 SVGIG (reference sequence). This CDR3 spans 15 amino acids. Trimming at V came to 3 bases and at J to 1 base, leaving 6 bases not matched to a gene. CDR3 nucleotides: TGTGCCTGGAGCCTATGGGACAGGGGATCCTACGAGCAGTACTTC. Residues: CAWSLWDRGSYEQYF.

The chain couples TRBV11-2 to TRBJ2-5, with D perhaps matching TRBD2 (5 bases). Germline CDR1 is SGHAT and CDR2 is FQNNGV. Trimming stripped 2 bases from V and 4 bases from J, with 23 bases between. The CDR3 totals 18 residues. CDR3 region: CASSLRPWGSEAVETQYF. CDR3 nucleotides: TGTGCCAGCAGCTTAAGACCGTGGGGTAGCGAAGCCGTAGAGACCCAGTACTTC.

The chain links TRBV10-2 to TRBJ1-4; D gene unclear. The germline gives CDR1 WSHSY, CDR2 SAAADI. With 2 bases removed from V and 8 bases from J, the gap between germline ends came to 15 bases. The CDR3 is made up of 15 amino acids. The CDR3 region is CASSEQKGMGEKLFF. The CDR3 DNA follows: TGCGCCAGCAGTGAGCAAAAGGGAATGGGAGAAAAACTGTTTTTT.

The chain uses TRBV2 and TRBJ1-1, with D uncertain. Trimming pared 5 bases from V and 1 base from J, leaving 5 bases between. The CDR3 loop spans 12 amino acids. The germline gives CDR1 SNHLY, CDR2 FYNNEI. The CDR3 coding sequence is TGTGCCAGCAGTCGCGCGAACACTGAAGCTTTCTTT. It translates to CASSRANTEAFF.